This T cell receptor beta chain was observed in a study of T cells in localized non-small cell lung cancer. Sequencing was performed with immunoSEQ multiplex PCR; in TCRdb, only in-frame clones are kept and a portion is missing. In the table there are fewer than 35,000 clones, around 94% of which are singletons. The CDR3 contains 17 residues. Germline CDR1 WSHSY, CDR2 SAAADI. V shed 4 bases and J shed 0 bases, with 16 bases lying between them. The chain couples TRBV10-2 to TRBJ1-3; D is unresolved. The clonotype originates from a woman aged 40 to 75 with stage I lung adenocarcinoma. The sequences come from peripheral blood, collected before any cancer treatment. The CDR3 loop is CASSGKGLFFSGNTIYF. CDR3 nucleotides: TGCGCCAGCAGTGGTAAAGGATTATTCTTCTCTGGAAACACCATATATTTT.